This T cell receptor (beta chain) was found in a study of blood T cell repertoires in COVID-19. Data came from immunoSEQ multiplex PCR; TCRdb stores just in-frame clones and leaves some out. The sample includes 350,000 to 450,000 clones, approximately 81% of them seen just once. There are a few counts of this clone. From germline, CDR1 is WSHSY and CDR2 SAAADI. CDR3 length: 16 residues. V lost 2 bases, J lost 1 base, and 6 bases stayed unmatched. V gene TRBV10-2 combines with J gene TRBJ2-7; 9 nucleotides match TRBD2. What was sequenced was peripheral blood. This clonotype was sampled from a young woman with acute or convalescent COVID-19. CDR3: CASSEGAGGESYEQYF. The CDR3, as DNA: TGCGCCAGCAGTGAGGGCGCGGGAGGGGAATCCTACGAGCAGTACTTC.